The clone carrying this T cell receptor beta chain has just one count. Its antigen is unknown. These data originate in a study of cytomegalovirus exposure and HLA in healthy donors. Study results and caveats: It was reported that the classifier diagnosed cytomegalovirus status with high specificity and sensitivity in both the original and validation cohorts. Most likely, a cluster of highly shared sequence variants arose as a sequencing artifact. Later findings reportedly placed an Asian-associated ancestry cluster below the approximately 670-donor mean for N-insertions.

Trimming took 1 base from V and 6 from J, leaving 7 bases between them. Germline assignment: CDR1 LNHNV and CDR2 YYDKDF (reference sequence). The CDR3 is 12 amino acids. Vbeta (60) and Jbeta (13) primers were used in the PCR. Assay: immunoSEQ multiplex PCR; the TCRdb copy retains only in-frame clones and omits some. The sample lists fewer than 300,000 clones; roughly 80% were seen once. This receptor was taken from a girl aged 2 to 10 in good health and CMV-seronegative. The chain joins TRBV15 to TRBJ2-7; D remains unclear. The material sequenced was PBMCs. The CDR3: CATSRVSGEQYF. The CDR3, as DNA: TGTGCCACCAGCAGAGTTAGTGGCGAGCAGTACTTC.